This T cell receptor beta chain was identified in a study of technical replicates of blood from a few donors. Assay: immunoSEQ multiplex PCR; the TCRdb copy retains only in-frame clones and omits some. The sample has some 79,000 clones, 85% to 95% seen once. The germline CDR1 and CDR2 sequences are MDHEN and SYDVKM. The CDR3 consists of 13 residues. The V gene lost 3 bases and the J gene lost 7 bases, with 12 bases spanning the gap. The table lists this clone with a count of one. The chain has TRBV28 and TRBJ1-1; weak D call: TRBD1 (5 bases). The receptor was isolated from a human donor in good health. Sequencing input: T cells isolated from PBMCs. The CDR3 DNA follows: TGTGCCAGCAGTTTGTCCGGGAGGGGTGAAGCTTTCTTT. Translated, it gives CASSLSGRGEAFF.